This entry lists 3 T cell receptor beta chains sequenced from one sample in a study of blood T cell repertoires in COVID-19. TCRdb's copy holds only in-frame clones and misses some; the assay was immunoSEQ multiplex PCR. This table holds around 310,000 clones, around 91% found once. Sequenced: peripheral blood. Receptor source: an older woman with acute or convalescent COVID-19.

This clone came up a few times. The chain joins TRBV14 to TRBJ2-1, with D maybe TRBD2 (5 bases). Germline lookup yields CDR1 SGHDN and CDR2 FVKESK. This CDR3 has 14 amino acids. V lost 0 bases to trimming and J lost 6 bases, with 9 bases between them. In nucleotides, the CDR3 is TGTGCCAGCAGCCAAGATTGGACTCTCAATGAGCAGTTCTTC. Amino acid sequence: CASSQDWTLNEQFF. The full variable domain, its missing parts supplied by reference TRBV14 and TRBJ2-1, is EAGVTQFPSHSVIEKGQTVTLRCDPISGHDNLYWYRRVMGKEIKFLLHFVKESKQDESGMPNNRFLAERTGGTYSTLKVQPAELEDSGVYFCASSQDWTLNEQFFGPGTRLTVL.

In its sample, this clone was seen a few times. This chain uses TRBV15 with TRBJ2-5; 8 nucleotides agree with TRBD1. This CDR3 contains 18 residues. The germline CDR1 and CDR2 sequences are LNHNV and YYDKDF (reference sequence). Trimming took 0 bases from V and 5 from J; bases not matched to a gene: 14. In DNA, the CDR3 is TGTGCCACCAGCAGAGATAGCTGGTTTGGACAGGGCGGGGAGACCCAGTACTTC. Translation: CATSRDSWFGQGGETQYF.

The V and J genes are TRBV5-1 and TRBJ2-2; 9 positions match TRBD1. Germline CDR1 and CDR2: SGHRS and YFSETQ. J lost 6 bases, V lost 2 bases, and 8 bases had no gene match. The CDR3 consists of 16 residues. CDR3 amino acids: CASSFGDREFPGELFF. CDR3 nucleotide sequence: TGCGCCAGCAGCTTCGGGGACAGGGAATTTCCCGGGGAGCTGTTTTTT. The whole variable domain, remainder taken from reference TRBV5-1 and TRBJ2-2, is KAGVTQTPRYLIKTRGQQVTLSCSPISGHRSVSWYQQTPGQGLQFLFEYFSETQRNKGNFPGRFSGRQFSNSRSEMNVSTLELGDSALYLCASSFGDREFPGELFFGEGSRLTVL.